This T cell receptor beta chain was obtained from a study of cytomegalovirus exposure and HLA in healthy donors. The wider study: Around 83% of roughly 400 genotyped donors fell in the Caucasian-associated ancestry cluster.

The V gene's germline CDR1 is MDHEN and CDR2 SYDVKM. V lost 7 bases to trimming and J lost 0 bases, with 12 bases between them. The CDR3 totals 14 residues. The PCR used 60 Vbeta and 13 Jbeta primers. Study processing details: About 10 million shared chains were among approximately 80 million unique TCR beta chains counted in a later analysis. Produced via immunoSEQ multiplex PCR; TCRdb's table is partial and in-frame only. V, J and clone size derive from that table, while D and trimming were established from the DNA sequence. This table holds around 170,000 clones, 75% to 90% found once. The specimen was PBMCs. The chain has TRBV28 and TRBJ1-1; D ambiguous. The receptor was derived from a man in his forties in good health and CMV-seropositive. CDR3 sequence reads: CASTNTIMNTEAFF. The CDR3 region has the DNA TGTGCCAGCACCAATACTATAATGAACACTGAAGCTTTCTTT.